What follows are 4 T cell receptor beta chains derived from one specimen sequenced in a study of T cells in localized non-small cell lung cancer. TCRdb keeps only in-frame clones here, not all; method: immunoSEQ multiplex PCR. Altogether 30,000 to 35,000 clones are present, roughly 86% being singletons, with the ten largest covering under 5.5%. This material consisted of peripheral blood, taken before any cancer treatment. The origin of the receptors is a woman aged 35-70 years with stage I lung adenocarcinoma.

The DNA of the CDR3 is TGTGCCAGCAGCTCGGGACAGGGGGGATACAATGAGCAGTTCTTC. It specifies CASSSGQGGYNEQFF. The chain couples TRBV5-5 to TRBJ2-1; 11 bases line up with TRBD1. After removal of 3 bases from V and 4 bases from J, the junction contained 3 bases not matched to a gene. CDR1 SGHKS and CDR2 YYEKEE come from the germline V gene (reference sequence). This CDR3 comprises 15 residues.

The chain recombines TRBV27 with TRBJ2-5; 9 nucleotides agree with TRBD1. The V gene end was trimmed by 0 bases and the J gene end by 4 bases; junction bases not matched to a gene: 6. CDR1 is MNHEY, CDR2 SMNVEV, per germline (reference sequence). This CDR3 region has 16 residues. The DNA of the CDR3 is TGTGCCAGCAGTTTATCTCCGGGACAGGGTCGAGAGACCCAGTACTTC. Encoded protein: CASSLSPGQGRETQYF.

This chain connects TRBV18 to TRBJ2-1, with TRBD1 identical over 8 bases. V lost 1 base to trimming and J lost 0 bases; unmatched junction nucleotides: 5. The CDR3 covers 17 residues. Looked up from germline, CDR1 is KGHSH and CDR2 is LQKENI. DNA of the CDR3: TGTGCCAGCTCACCACTCAGGACAGGGAGCTCCTACAATGAGCAGTTCTTC. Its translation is CASSPLRTGSSYNEQFF. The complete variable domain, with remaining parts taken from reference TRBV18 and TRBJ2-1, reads NAGVMQNPRHLVRRRGQEARLRCSPMKGHSHVYWYRQLPEEGLKFMVYLQKENIIDESGMPKERFSAEFPKEGPSILRIQQVVRGDSAAYFCASSPLRTGSSYNEQFFGPGTRLTVL.

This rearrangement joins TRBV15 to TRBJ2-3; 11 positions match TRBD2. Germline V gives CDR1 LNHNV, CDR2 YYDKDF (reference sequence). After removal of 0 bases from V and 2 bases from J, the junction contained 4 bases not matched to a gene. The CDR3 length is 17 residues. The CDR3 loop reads CATSRELAGGLTDTQYF. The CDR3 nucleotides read TGTGCCACCAGCAGAGAGCTAGCGGGGGGCCTCACAGATACGCAGTATTTT.